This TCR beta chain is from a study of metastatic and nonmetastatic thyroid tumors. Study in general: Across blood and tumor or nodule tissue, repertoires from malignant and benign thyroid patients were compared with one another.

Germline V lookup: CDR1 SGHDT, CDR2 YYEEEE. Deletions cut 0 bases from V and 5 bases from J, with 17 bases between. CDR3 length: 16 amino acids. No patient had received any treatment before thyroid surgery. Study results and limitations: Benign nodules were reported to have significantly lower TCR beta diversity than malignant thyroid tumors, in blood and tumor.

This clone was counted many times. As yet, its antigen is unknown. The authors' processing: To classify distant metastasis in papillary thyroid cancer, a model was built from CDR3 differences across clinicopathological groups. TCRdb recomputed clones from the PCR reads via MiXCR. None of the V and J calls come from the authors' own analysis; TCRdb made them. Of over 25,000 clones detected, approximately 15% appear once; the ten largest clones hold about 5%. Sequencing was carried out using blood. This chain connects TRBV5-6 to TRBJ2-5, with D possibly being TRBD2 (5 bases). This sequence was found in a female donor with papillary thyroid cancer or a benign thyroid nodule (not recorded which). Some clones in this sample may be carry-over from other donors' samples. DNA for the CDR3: TGTGCCAGCAGCTTGGAGTTAGCGCCTGGTCTGGAGACCCAGTACTTC. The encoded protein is CASSLELAPGLETQYF.